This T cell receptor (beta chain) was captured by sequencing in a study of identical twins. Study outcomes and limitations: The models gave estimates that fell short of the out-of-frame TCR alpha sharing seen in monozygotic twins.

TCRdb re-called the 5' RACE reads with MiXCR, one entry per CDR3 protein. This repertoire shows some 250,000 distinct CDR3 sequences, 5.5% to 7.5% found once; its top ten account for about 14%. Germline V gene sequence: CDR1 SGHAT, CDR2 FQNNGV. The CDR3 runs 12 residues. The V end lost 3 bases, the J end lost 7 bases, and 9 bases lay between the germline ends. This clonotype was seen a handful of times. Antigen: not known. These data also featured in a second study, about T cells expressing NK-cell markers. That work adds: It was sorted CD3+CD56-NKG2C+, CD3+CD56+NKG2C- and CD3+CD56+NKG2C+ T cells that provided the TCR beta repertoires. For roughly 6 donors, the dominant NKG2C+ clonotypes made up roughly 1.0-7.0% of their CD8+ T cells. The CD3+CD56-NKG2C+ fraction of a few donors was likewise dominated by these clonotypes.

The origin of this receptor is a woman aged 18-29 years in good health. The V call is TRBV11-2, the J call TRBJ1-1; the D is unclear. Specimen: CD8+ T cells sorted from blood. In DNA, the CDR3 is TGTGCCAGCAGCTTGGCGCGTGATGAAGCTTTCTTT. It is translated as CASSLARDEAFF.